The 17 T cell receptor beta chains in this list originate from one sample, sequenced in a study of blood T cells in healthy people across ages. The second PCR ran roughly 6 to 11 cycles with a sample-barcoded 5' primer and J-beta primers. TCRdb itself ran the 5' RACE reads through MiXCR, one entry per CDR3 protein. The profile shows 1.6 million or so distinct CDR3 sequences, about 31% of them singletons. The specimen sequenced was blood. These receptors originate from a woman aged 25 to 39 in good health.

The CDR3 is CATSDSAAGGGETQYF. The CDR3 DNA is TGTGCCACCAGTGATTCGGCAGCGGGAGGGGGAGAGACCCAGTACTTC. This chain links TRBV24-1 with TRBJ2-5; 10 nucleotides line up with TRBD2. This CDR3 comprises 16 residues. With V trimmed by 2 bases and J by 4 bases, 6 bases remained unmatched. Germline loops: CDR1 KGHDR, CDR2 SFDVKD.

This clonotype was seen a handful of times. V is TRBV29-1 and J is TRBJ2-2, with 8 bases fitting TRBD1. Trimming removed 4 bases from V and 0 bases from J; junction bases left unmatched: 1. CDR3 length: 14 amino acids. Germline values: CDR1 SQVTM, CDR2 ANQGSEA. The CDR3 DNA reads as TGCAGCGTTGCGGGACAGGCGAACACCGGGGAGCTGTTTTTT. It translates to CSVAGQANTGELFF.

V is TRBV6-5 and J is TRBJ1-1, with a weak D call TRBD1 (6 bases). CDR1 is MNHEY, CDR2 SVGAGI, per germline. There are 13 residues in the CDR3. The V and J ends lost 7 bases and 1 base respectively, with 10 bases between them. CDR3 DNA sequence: TGTGCCAGCAAGACGACAGGGAACACTGAAGCTTTCTTT. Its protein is CASKTTGNTEAFF.

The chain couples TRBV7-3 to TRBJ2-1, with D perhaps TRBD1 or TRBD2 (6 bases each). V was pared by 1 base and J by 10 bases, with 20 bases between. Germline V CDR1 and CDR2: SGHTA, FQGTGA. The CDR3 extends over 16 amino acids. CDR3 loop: CASSLNSGALGGEQFF. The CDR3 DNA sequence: TGTGCCAGCAGCTTAAATTCGGGGGCACTAGGAGGCGAGCAGTTCTTC.

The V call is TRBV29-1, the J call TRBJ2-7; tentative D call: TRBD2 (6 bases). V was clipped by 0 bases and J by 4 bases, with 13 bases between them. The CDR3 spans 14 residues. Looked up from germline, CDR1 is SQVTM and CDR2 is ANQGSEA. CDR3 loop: CSVEDRGSTYEQYF. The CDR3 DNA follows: TGCAGCGTTGAAGATCGGGGGTCCACTTACGAGCAGTACTTC.

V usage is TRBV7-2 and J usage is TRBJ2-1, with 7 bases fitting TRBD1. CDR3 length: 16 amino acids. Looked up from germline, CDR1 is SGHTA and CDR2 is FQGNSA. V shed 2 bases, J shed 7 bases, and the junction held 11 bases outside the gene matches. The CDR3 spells CASSLLGQRKGNEQFF. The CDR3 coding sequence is TGTGCCAGCAGCTTACTGGGACAGCGGAAAGGGAATGAGCAGTTCTTC.

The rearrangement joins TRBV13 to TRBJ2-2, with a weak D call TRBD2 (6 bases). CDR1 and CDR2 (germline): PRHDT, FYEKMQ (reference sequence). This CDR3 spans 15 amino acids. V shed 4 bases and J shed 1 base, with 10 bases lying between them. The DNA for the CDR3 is TGTGCCAGCAGCTGGGGGACTCAGAACACCGGGGAGCTGTTTTTT. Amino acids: CASSWGTQNTGELFF.

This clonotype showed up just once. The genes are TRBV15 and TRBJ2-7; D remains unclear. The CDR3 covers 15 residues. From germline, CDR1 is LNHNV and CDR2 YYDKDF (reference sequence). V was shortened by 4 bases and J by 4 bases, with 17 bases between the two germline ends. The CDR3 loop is CATSKTQALSYEQYF. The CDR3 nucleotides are TGTGCCACCAGCAAGACCCAGGCCCTCTCATACGAGCAGTACTTC.

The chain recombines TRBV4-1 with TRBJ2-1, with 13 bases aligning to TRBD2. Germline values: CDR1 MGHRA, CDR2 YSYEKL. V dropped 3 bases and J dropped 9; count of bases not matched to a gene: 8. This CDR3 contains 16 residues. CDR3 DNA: TGCGCCAGCAGCCACACTAGCGGGAGGGCCGGGAGTGAGCAGTTCTTC. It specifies CASSHTSGRAGSEQFF.

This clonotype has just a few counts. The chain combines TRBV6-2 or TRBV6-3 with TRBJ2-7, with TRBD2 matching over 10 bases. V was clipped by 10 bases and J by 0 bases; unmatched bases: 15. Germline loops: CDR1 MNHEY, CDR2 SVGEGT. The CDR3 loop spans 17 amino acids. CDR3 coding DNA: TGTGCCACCAGACAACCGACTAGCGGGCTTTCCTCCTACGAGCAGTACTTC. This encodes CATRQPTSGLSSYEQYF.

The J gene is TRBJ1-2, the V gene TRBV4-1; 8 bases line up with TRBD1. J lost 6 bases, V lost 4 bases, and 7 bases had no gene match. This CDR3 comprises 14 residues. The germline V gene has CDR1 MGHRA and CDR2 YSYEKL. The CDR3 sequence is CASSPMDRDDGYTF. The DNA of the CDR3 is TGCGCCAGCAGCCCCATGGACAGGGATGATGGCTACACCTTC.

CDR3 sequence: CASSDTSWGGYTF. In nucleotides, the CDR3 is TGTGCCAGCAGCGACACCTCTTGGGGGGGCTACACCTTC. V and J are TRBV25-1 and TRBJ1-2, with a tentative D call TRBD1 (5 bases). CDR1 MGHDK and CDR2 SYGVNS come from the germline V gene. The CDR3 consists of 13 residues. V was trimmed by 6 bases and J by 8 bases, leaving 16 bases between them.

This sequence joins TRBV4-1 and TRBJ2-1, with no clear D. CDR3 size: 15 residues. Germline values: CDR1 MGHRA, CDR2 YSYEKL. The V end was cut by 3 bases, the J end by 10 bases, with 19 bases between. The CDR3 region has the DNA TGCGCCAGCAGCCAGGGTCCGGCTCGTCTGGAAGAGCAGTTCTTC. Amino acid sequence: CASSQGPARLEEQFF.

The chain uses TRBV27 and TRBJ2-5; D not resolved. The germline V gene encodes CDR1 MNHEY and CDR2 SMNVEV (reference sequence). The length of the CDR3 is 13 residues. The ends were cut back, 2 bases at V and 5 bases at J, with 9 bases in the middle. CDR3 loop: CASSLEVHETQYF. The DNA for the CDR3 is TGTGCCAGCAGTTTAGAGGTCCACGAGACCCAGTACTTC.

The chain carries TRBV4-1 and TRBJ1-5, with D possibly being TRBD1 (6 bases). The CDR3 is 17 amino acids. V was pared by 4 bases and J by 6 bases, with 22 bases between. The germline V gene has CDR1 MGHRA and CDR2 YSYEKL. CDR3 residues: CASSLWGRGRGFQPQHF. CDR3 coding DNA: TGCGCCAGCAGCCTGTGGGGGCGGGGGCGCGGCTTTCAGCCCCAGCATTTT.

CDR3 region: CASSQGPDRGLPDTQYF. The CDR3 DNA is TGCGCCAGCAGCCAAGGCCCAGACAGGGGTCTGCCAGATACGCAGTATTTT. The rearrangement links TRBV4-1 to TRBJ2-3; 8 bases agree with TRBD1. Unmatched junction bases numbered 10, after V lost 1 base and J lost 4 bases. Germline lookup yields CDR1 MGHRA and CDR2 YSYEKL. The CDR3 consists of 17 residues.

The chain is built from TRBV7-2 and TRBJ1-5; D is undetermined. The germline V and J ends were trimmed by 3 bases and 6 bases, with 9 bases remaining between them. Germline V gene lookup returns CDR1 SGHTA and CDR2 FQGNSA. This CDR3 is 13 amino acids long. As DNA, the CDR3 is TGTGCCAGCAGCTTCGAACTAGGTCAGCCCCAGCATTTT. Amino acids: CASSFELGQPQHF.